These 3 T cell receptor beta chains were all obtained from the same sample, sequenced in a study of shared clonotypes between healthy human individuals. This table comes from immunoSEQ multiplex PCR, and its TCRdb copy is limited to in-frame clones, with some not included. Counted here are 2 million to 2.5 million clones, roughly 90% occurring once; the ten biggest clones make up 0.3% to 0.45%. What was sequenced was naive CD4+ T cells from PBMCs. Described subset: CD45RA+ positively selected. Source of these receptors: a man younger than 30 in good health. Some clones in this sample may be carry-over from other donors' samples.

This chain links TRBV5-8 with TRBJ1-5; a possible D gene is TRBD1 (6 bases). This CDR3 region has 16 residues. The germline V gene encodes CDR1 SGHTS and CDR2 YDEGEE. Trimming removed 4 bases at V and 1 base at J, with 15 bases between. CDR3 sequence: CASSIPGHLSNQPQHF. The CDR3 nucleotides are TGTGCCAGCAGCATACCGGGACACTTGAGCAATCAGCCCCAGCATTTT.

The chain carries TRBV5-5 and TRBJ2-7; D is unclear. The germline V and J ends were trimmed by 4 bases and 7 bases, with 12 bases remaining between them. The CDR3 consists of 12 residues. Germline V gene sequence: CDR1 SGHKS, CDR2 YYEKEE (reference sequence). CDR3 loop: CASSKGLWEQYF. As DNA, the CDR3 is TGTGCCAGCAGCAAGGGTCTTTGGGAGCAGTACTTC.

This CDR3 reads CASSPTGGSSYEQYF. DNA for the CDR3: TGTGCCAGCAGTCCGACAGGAGGGAGCTCCTACGAGCAGTACTTC. The chain uses TRBV27 and TRBJ2-7; possibly TRBD1 or TRBD2 for D (6 bases each). V lost 5 bases and J 0 bases, leaving 14 bases between the germline ends. Germline CDR1 MNHEY, CDR2 SMNVEV (reference sequence). This CDR3 has 15 amino acids.